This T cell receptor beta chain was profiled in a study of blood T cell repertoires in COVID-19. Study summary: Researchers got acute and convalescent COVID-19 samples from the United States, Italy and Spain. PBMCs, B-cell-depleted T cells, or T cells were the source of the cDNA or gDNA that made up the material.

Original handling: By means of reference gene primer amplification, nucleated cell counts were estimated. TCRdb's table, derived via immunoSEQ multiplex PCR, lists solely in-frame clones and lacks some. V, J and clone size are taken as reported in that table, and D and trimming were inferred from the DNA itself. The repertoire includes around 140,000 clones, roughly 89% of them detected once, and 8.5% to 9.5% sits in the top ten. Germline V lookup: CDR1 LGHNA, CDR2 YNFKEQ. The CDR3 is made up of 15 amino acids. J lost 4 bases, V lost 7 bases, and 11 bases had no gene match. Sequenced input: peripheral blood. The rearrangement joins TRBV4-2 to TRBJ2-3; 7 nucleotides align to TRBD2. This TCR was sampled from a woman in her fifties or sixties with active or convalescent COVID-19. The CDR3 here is CASIAEAGEADTQYF. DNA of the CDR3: TGTGCCAGCATAGCCGAGGCGGGAGAGGCAGATACGCAGTATTTT.